These 27 T cell receptor beta chains originate from one sample sequenced in a study of T cell responses to AZD1222 COVID-19 vaccine. Generated by immunoSEQ multiplex PCR, the TCRdb table keeps only in-frame clones and is missing some. The sample contains under 200,000 clones, about nine tenths of which appear only once. Material: peripheral blood, obtained on day 0 of AZD1222 vaccination. The receptor source for this set is an adult in good health.

This chain uses TRBV6-2 or TRBV6-3 with TRBJ2-5; 9 bases fit TRBD1. The germline CDR1 and CDR2 sequences are MNHEY and SVGEGT. With 2 bases clipped from V and 4 bases from J, the junction kept 8 bases outside the gene matches. This CDR3 has 16 amino acids. The CDR3 region is CASSYRGTGKRETQYF. For the CDR3, the DNA is TGTGCCAGCAGTTACCGAGGGACAGGGAAAAGAGAGACCCAGTACTTC.

V and J are TRBV11-2 and TRBJ2-1, with 8 bases that match TRBD2. CDR3 length equals 13 residues. V was pared by 5 bases and J by 11 bases, with 8 bases of the junction left unmatched. Germline CDR1 reads SGHAT; CDR2 reads FQNNGV. CDR3 bases: TGTGCCAGCAGCGGACAAACTAGCGGACAGCAGTTCTTC. Its protein product is CASSGQTSGQQFF.

The gene calls are TRBV12-3 or TRBV12-4 and TRBJ1-1, with D unclear. This CDR3 spans 12 amino acids. Deletions cut 3 bases from V and 6 bases from J, with 8 bases between. CDR3 bases: TGTGCCAGCAGTTTTTTGGTAGCTGAAGCTTTCTTT. Translation gives CASSFLVAEAFF.

The rearrangement joins TRBV3-1 (or the pseudogene TRBV3-2) to TRBJ2-1; D remains ambiguous. The CDR3 covers 14 residues. V lost 0 bases, J lost 5 bases, and 8 bases lay in between. Germline V gene sequence: CDR1 LGHDT, CDR2 YNNKEL (reference sequence). CDR3: CASSQEGGNNEQFF. The CDR3 DNA reads as TGTGCCAGCAGCCAAGAAGGCGGCAACAATGAGCAGTTCTTC.

J is TRBJ2-1 and V is TRBV7-3; 9 bases map to TRBD1. CDR1 SGHTA and CDR2 FQGTGA come from the germline V gene. The CDR3 totals 15 residues. The ends lost 3 bases at V and 7 bases at J; junction bases unmatched: 7. CDR3 in DNA: TGTGCCAGCAGCTTCCCGGGACAGGGTTTTAATGAGCAGTTCTTC. Its protein product is CASSFPGQGFNEQFF.

The gene calls are TRBV27 and TRBJ1-2; TRBD1 matches at 8 bases. After removal of 4 bases from V and 7 bases from J, the junction contained 8 bases not matched to a gene. The CDR3 sequence is 14 residues long. Germline values: CDR1 MNHEY, CDR2 SMNVEV (reference sequence). CDR3 DNA sequence: TGTGCCAGCAGTTCACCCGGACAGGGCCCTGGCTACACCTTC. Amino acid sequence: CASSSPGQGPGYTF.

The chain carries TRBV18 and TRBJ1-1, with D tentatively TRBD1 (5 bases). The germline V gene encodes CDR1 KGHSH and CDR2 LQKENI. Trimming removed 6 bases at V and 3 bases at J, with 11 bases between. This CDR3 contains 13 residues. The CDR3 loop is CASSRGTDTEAFF. CDR3 in DNA: TGTGCCAGCTCGCGGGGGACGGACACTGAAGCTTTCTTT.

The rearrangement links TRBV5-8 to TRBJ1-5, with D possibly being TRBD1 (5 bases). The CDR3 contains 11 residues. Trimming took off 5 bases at V and 11 bases at J, with 11 bases between the two ends. CDR1 is SGHTS and CDR2 is YDEGEE in the germline V gene. The CDR3 DNA sequence: TGTGCCAGCAGAGGGGTGGAGGCCCAGCATTTT. The encoded protein is CASRGVEAQHF.

The sample holds a few counts of this clone. The chain links TRBV2 to TRBJ2-7; D is undetermined. Germline CDR1 is SNHLY and CDR2 is FYNNEI. Trimming shortened V by 4 bases and J by 3 bases, and 7 bases separated the two germline ends. The CDR3 spans 12 residues. The CDR3: CASSVDLYEQYF. CDR3 coding DNA: TGTGCCAGCAGTGTGGACCTCTACGAGCAGTACTTC.

The gene calls are TRBV4-3 and TRBJ1-4, with no clear D. V was trimmed by 1 base and J by 8 bases, leaving 11 bases between them. The germline V gene encodes CDR1 LGHNA and CDR2 YSLEER. The CDR3 length is 14 residues. DNA for the CDR3: TGCGCCAGCAGCCAAGTCGTCTTATGGGAAAAACTGTTTTTT. This codes for CASSQVVLWEKLFF.

The chain joins TRBV6-5 to TRBJ2-7; D perhaps matches TRBD1 (6 bases). The CDR3 loop spans 15 amino acids. The germline gives CDR1 MNHEY, CDR2 SVGAGI. V shed 7 bases and J shed 2 bases, with 18 bases lying between them. This CDR3 reads CASTPRGGKPYEQYF. The CDR3 region has the DNA TGTGCCAGCACCCCCCGAGGGGGAAAACCCTACGAGCAGTACTTC.

The chain carries TRBV6-5 and TRBJ2-7; TRBD2 matches at 7 bases. The V segment lost 2 bases and the J segment 3 bases; nucleotides outside the gene matches: 7. Per the germline V gene, CDR1 is MNHEY and CDR2 is SVGAGI. This CDR3 spans 15 amino acids. The CDR3 spells CASSYRKRDYYEQYF. CDR3 sequence (DNA): TGTGCCAGCAGTTACCGAAAGCGGGATTACTACGAGCAGTACTTC.

V is TRBV20-1 and J is TRBJ2-2; 9 bases are a match to TRBD2. Per germline, CDR1 DFQATT and CDR2 SNEGSKA (reference sequence). The CDR3 loop spans 18 amino acids. V was pared by 3 bases and J by 1 base, with 12 bases of the junction left unmatched. The CDR3 protein is CSASYTSGPGGNTGELFF. CDR3 nucleotide sequence: TGCAGTGCTAGTTATACTAGCGGGCCCGGCGGGAACACCGGGGAGCTGTTTTTT.

The CDR3 DNA reads as TGTGCCACCAGTGTCCCGACGGGGACGGCTAGCGGGAGATCCGGGGAGCTGTTTTTT. Translation: CATSVPTGTASGRSGELFF. This chain uses TRBV24-1 with TRBJ2-2, with 10 bases matching TRBD2. In germline, CDR1 is KGHDR, CDR2 SFDVKD. CDR3 size: 19 residues. Germline trimming cut 5 bases from V and 6 bases from J; bases unmatched to any gene: 17.

The V call is TRBV19, the J call TRBJ1-4; 8 nucleotides match TRBD1. Unmatched junction bases numbered 11, after V lost 8 bases and J lost 3 bases. This CDR3 has 16 amino acids. In germline, CDR1 is LNHDA, CDR2 SQIVND (reference sequence). The CDR3 DNA sequence: TGTGCCAGTGCCCGCCGGGACAGGCGGGCTAATGAAAAACTGTTTTTT. Its protein product is CASARRDRRANEKLFF.

The chain combines TRBV6-1 with TRBJ1-4; TRBD1 is a possible D gene (5 bases). CDR1 MNHNS and CDR2 SASEGT come from the germline V gene. Trimming took off 3 bases at V and 8 bases at J, with 13 bases between the two ends. CDR3 size: 14 residues. The CDR3 sequence is CASSEGRVQEKLFF. CDR3 nucleotides: TGTGCCAGCAGTGAGGGCAGGGTTCAAGAAAAACTGTTTTTT.

V is TRBV9 and J is TRBJ1-4; D is undetermined. The V end lost 4 bases, the J end lost 0 bases, and 10 bases lay between the germline ends. The CDR3 spans 15 residues. Germline CDR1 and CDR2: SGDLS and YYNGEE. This CDR3 is CASSSHTATNEKLFF. CDR3 sequence (DNA): TGTGCCAGCAGCTCGCATACGGCAACTAATGAAAAACTGTTTTTT.

This clone has a handful of counts. For the CDR3, the DNA is TGTGCCAGCAGCCCTCAAAGCACCTCCGAAGCTTTCTTT. It yields the protein CASSPQSTSEAFF. The chain is built from TRBV6-6 and TRBJ1-1; no firm D call. Germline loops: CDR1 MNHNY, CDR2 SVGAGI (reference sequence). This CDR3 spans 13 amino acids. V was cut by 6 bases and J by 8 bases, with 16 bases left in between.

The rearrangement uses TRBV7-9 and TRBJ2-2; 7 bases are shared with TRBD2. The length of the CDR3 is 16 residues. V trimming: 5 bases; J trimming: 5 bases; junction bases outside the gene matches: 11. CDR1 is SEHNR, CDR2 FQNEAQ, per germline (reference sequence). The CDR3 spells CASSPVGGGPTGELFF. CDR3 bases: TGTGCCAGCAGCCCGGTGGGGGGGGGACCGACCGGGGAGCTGTTTTTT.

The gene calls are TRBV5-1 and TRBJ2-3; 16 nucleotides align to TRBD2. Germline V lookup: CDR1 SGHRS, CDR2 YFSETQ. The V and J ends lost 3 bases and 2 bases, in that order; junction bases with no gene match: 9. The CDR3 covers 19 residues. The CDR3 DNA is TGCGCCAGCAGCTCGGGACTAGCGGGAGGGCGGCCTATCACAGATACGCAGTATTTT. This encodes CASSSGLAGGRPITDTQYF.

The chain couples TRBV10-3 to TRBJ1-6; possible D gene TRBD1, 5 bases. CDR1 and CDR2 (germline): ENHRY, SYGVKD. This CDR3 spans 15 amino acids. Trimming took 3 bases from V and 9 from J, leaving 15 bases between them. The CDR3 reads CAISDEGLVGSPLHF. The CDR3, as DNA: TGTGCCATCAGTGACGAGGGGTTGGTAGGTTCACCCCTCCACTTT.

J is TRBJ1-5 and V is TRBV7-4; 7 bases map to TRBD1. CDR1 SGHVT and CDR2 SQSDAQ come from the germline V gene. Trimming removed 5 bases from V and 0 bases from J; junction bases left unmatched: 10. The CDR3 has 17 residues. The CDR3 coding sequence is TGTGCCAGCAGCAATAGGGGGCGCGAGTATAGCAATCAGCCCCAGCATTTT. It codes for CASSNRGREYSNQPQHF.

The chain has TRBV28 and TRBJ1-2; D uncertain. The CDR3 spans 14 residues. CDR1 and CDR2 (germline): MDHEN, SYDVKM. The V gene lost 0 bases and the J gene lost 4 bases, with 9 bases spanning the gap. This chain's CDR3 is CASSLWGKGYGYTF. CDR3 in DNA: TGTGCCAGCAGTTTATGGGGAAAAGGCTATGGCTACACCTTC.

The chain links TRBV19 to TRBJ1-3; D gene unclear. The CDR3 runs to 15 residues. The germline CDR1 and CDR2 sequences are LNHDA and SQIVND (reference sequence). The V and J ends lost 7 bases and 1 base respectively, with 14 bases between them. The CDR3 sequence is CASMGDLRSGNTIYF. DNA for the CDR3: TGTGCCAGTATGGGTGATCTCAGATCTGGAAACACCATATATTTT.

The chain employs TRBV29-1 and TRBJ1-2, with 9 bases matching TRBD1. After removal of 6 bases from V and 4 bases from J, the junction contained 9 bases not matched to a gene. Germline-derived CDR1 and CDR2 are SQVTM and ANQGSEA. This CDR3 region has 14 residues. CDR3 region: CSVGQGRLGYGYTF. In DNA form, the CDR3 reads TGCAGCGTAGGACAGGGGCGGTTGGGCTATGGCTACACCTTC.

A few counts support this clone. The rearrangement uses TRBV28 and TRBJ1-5, with D possibly being TRBD1 (6 bases). V shed 8 bases and J shed 0 bases, with 26 bases lying between them. This CDR3 comprises 19 residues. CDR1 MDHEN and CDR2 SYDVKM come from the germline V gene. The CDR3 bases are TGTGCCAGCTCGACCCTCAGGGGACATACAACTTATAGCAATCAGCCCCAGCATTTT. It yields the protein CASSTLRGHTTYSNQPQHF.

This clone occurred once. The chain combines TRBV6-5 with TRBJ1-1, with D uncertain. CDR1 and CDR2 (germline): MNHEY, SVGAGI. Trimming shortened V by 0 bases and J by 4 bases, and 9 bases separated the two germline ends. This CDR3 is built from 14 residues. The DNA for the CDR3 is TGTGCCAGCAGTTACTCGAATGGCGCCACTGAAGCTTTCTTT. It codes for CASSYSNGATEAFF.